The 27 T cell receptor beta chains listed next were all sequenced from one sample in a study of T-cell reconstitution after alpha-beta-depleted transplantation in children. Unique molecular identifiers were incorporated during preparation of the TCRbeta library. TCRdb passed the PCR reads through MiXCR, listing each CDR3 protein once. The sample yields fewer than 120,000 distinct CDR3 sequences, 10% to 13% seen once. The specimen was PBMCs from the stem cell graft donor, collected from the stem cell graft. The receptors here all came from a human donor who donated a stem cell graft to a child with acute lymphoblastic leukemia.

This clonotype was seen repeatedly, ten times or more. The rearrangement joins TRBV24-1 to TRBJ2-1, with 8 bases aligning to TRBD2. With 3 bases clipped from V and 8 bases from J, the junction kept 17 bases outside the gene matches. In germline, CDR1 is KGHDR, CDR2 SFDVKD. The CDR3 has 18 residues. CDR3 region: CATSDPTAGDRRLDEQFF. For the CDR3, the DNA is TGTGCCACCAGTGATCCGACAGCGGGAGATCGCCGTCTAGATGAGCAGTTCTTC.

This clonotype occurred many times. The CDR3 DNA is TGTGCCAGCAGCGTAGGAGGGCCCCAAGAGACCCAGTACTTC. Translated, it gives CASSVGGPQETQYF. The chain links TRBV9 to TRBJ2-5, with D possibly being TRBD2 (5 bases). Germline CDR1 SGDLS, CDR2 YYNGEE. V lost 0 bases and J lost 1, with 7 bases in between. The CDR3 length is 14 residues.

V and J are TRBV6-1 and TRBJ2-1, with a tentative D call TRBD2 (5 bases). The V end was cut by 3 bases, the J end by 7 bases, with 16 bases between. The CDR3 consists of 15 residues. CDR1 and CDR2 from the germline V gene are MNHNS and SASEGT. CDR3 DNA sequence: TGTGCCAGCAGTGACACCTCATACGGCGGGAATGAGCAGTTCTTC. This sequence encodes CASSDTSYGGNEQFF.

This clonotype has a count of ten or more. The rearrangement uses TRBV5-1 and TRBJ2-5; D perhaps matches TRBD1 (6 bases). CDR1 and CDR2 from the germline V gene are SGHRS and YFSETQ. The CDR3 is made up of 14 amino acids. V was pared by 2 bases and J by 2 bases, with 10 bases between. CDR3 DNA sequence: TGCGCCAGCAGCTTTGGGGACACACAAGAGACCCAGTACTTC. It specifies CASSFGDTQETQYF.

The chain joins TRBV30 to TRBJ1-2; a possible D gene is TRBD1 (5 bases). The CDR3 consists of 13 residues. The germline gives CDR1 GTSNPN, CDR2 SVGIG (reference sequence). The ends were cut back, 0 bases at V and 8 bases at J, with 13 bases in the middle. DNA of the CDR3: TGTGCCTGGAGTGTACGGGCAGGGAACGGCTACACCTTC. Its protein is CAWSVRAGNGYTF.

Ten or more counts support this clonotype. In DNA, the CDR3 is TGTGCCAGCAGCCGGGGACAGCCCCTCTATAATTCACCCCTCCACTTT. It specifies CASSRGQPLYNSPLHF. This chain joins TRBV7-2 and TRBJ1-6; 7 nucleotides align to TRBD1. The CDR3 length is 16 residues. CDR1 SGHTA and CDR2 FQGNSA come from the germline V gene. After removal of 5 bases from V and 3 bases from J, the junction contained 7 bases not matched to a gene. Combining the CDR3 with reference TRBV7-2 and TRBJ1-6 gives the whole variable domain GAGVSQSPSNKVTEKGKDVELRCDPISGHTALYWYRQSLGQGLEFLIYFQGNSAPDKSGLPSDRFSAERTGGSVSTLTIQRTQQEDSAVYLCASSRGQPLYNSPLHFGNGTRLTVT.

The table lists this clonotype with many counts. The chain is built from TRBV27 and TRBJ2-3; D gene ambiguous. CDR3 size: 15 residues. The ends were cut back, 2 bases at V and 1 base at J, with 10 bases in the middle. Per germline, CDR1 MNHEY and CDR2 SMNVEV (reference sequence). The CDR3 coding sequence is TGTGCCAGCAGTTTAAGGAGCTCGGGCACAGATACGCAGTATTTT. Amino acid sequence: CASSLRSSGTDTQYF.

Written as DNA, the CDR3 is TGTGCCAGCAGCTTATTTTGGGGAGAAGAGACCCAGTACTTC. It is translated as CASSLFWGEETQYF. The rearrangement joins TRBV7-2 to TRBJ2-5; weak D call: TRBD2 (5 bases). With 2 bases removed from V and 3 bases from J, the gap between germline ends came to 10 bases. The germline V gene has CDR1 SGHTA and CDR2 FQGNSA. CDR3 length equals 14 residues.

This clonotype was counted at least ten times. The CDR3 region has the DNA TGTGCCAGCAGCTTAAACCGACAGGGGAAAGGGGAGCAGTACTTC. It specifies CASSLNRQGKGEQYF. The chain recombines TRBV7-2 with TRBJ2-7, with TRBD1 identical over 8 bases. V was clipped by 2 bases and J by 7 bases; unmatched bases: 10. Germline CDR1 reads SGHTA; CDR2 reads FQGNSA. There are 15 residues in the CDR3.

This clonotype has a count of ten or more. The rearrangement joins TRBV12-3 or TRBV12-4 to TRBJ2-3, with D maybe TRBD2 (6 bases). There are 15 residues in the CDR3. V lost 6 bases, J lost 4 bases, and 17 bases lay in between. The CDR3 is CASSLSGLVSDTQYF. The CDR3, as DNA: TGTGCCAGCAGCCTTTCGGGACTTGTCTCAGATACGCAGTATTTT.

This clonotype was found many times. The rearrangement links TRBV6-5 to TRBJ2-7; TRBD1 might be the D (5 bases). This CDR3 contains 17 residues. Trimming took off 0 bases at V and 5 bases at J, with 20 bases between the two ends. Germline V gives CDR1 MNHEY, CDR2 SVGAGI. CDR3 coding DNA: TGTGCCAGCAGTTACTCTCCGTCCCTGACAGCCAGGGACGAGCAGTACTTC. It translates to CASSYSPSLTARDEQYF.

This clonotype has at least ten counts. The V gene is TRBV7-9, the J gene TRBJ1-5; TRBD1 matches 7 bases. V shed 3 bases and J 5 bases; nucleotides not matched to a gene: 1. The CDR3 runs 13 residues. Germline V gives CDR1 SEHNR, CDR2 FQNEAQ (reference sequence). The CDR3 spells CASSLGQHQPQHF. The CDR3 DNA follows: TGTGCCAGCAGCTTGGGACAGCATCAGCCCCAGCATTTT.

Turning to this clonotype: A much larger clonotype is one base distant, so this may be a read error. This rearrangement joins TRBV20-1 to TRBJ1-2, with no clear D. Between the trimmed V and J ends, which lost 0 bases and 5 bases, there was a span of 7 bases. The CDR3 sequence is 12 residues long. Germline assignment: CDR1 DFQATT and CDR2 SNEGSKA (reference sequence). The CDR3 DNA reads as TGCAGTGCTAGAGATAGACGGTATGGCTACACCTTC. Amino acid sequence: CSARDRRYGYTF.

This chain connects TRBV6-1 to TRBJ1-4; weak D call: TRBD1 (5 bases). This CDR3 is built from 15 residues. Germline V gene data show CDR1 as MNHNS and CDR2 as SASEGT. Trimming left V 4 bases short and J 7 bases short, with 16 bases between. The CDR3 DNA sequence: TGTGCCAGCAGTGCACGGGTGGGTGGGGGTGAAAAACTGTTTTTT. This gives the protein CASSARVGGGEKLFF.

This clonotype occurred many times. V is TRBV5-5 and J is TRBJ2-1; D could derive from TRBD1 or TRBD2 (5 bases each). There are 15 residues in the CDR3. The V gene's germline CDR1 is SGHKS and CDR2 YYEKEE (reference sequence). V was cut by 5 bases and J by 4 bases, with 16 bases left in between. CDR3 sequence (DNA): TGTGCCAGCAGACCTTCCGGGACCCCTTACAATGAGCAGTTCTTC. This codes for CASRPSGTPYNEQFF.

The V and J genes are TRBV6-6 and TRBJ2-3; D gene unclear. The CDR3 extends over 13 amino acids. V was shortened by 2 bases and J by 9 bases, with 12 bases between the two germline ends. Per the germline V gene, CDR1 is MNHNY and CDR2 is SVGAGI (reference sequence). CDR3: CASSYLDKRTQYF. In DNA, the CDR3 is TGTGCCAGCAGTTACCTGGATAAACGGACGCAGTATTTT.

In this sample, this clonotype turned up many times. The chain couples TRBV6-1 to TRBJ1-6; 10 bases match TRBD1. Looked up from germline, CDR1 is MNHNS and CDR2 is SASEGT. The CDR3 contains 15 residues. V shed 4 bases, J shed 10 bases, and the junction held 7 bases outside the gene matches. Here the CDR3 reads CASSATGTGESPLHF. The CDR3 DNA reads TGTGCCAGCAGTGCAACCGGGACAGGGGAATCACCCCTCCACTTT.

CDR3 coding DNA: TGTGCCAGCAGCACTAGCGGGAGGGCCGGAAACATTCAGTACTTC. It translates to CASSTSGRAGNIQYF. The genes are TRBV7-2 and TRBJ2-4; TRBD2 matches at 13 bases. Per the germline V gene, CDR1 is SGHTA and CDR2 is FQGNSA. The CDR3 length is 15 residues. Trimming took 5 bases from V and 6 from J; bases not matched to a gene: 4. Based on the CDR3 plus reference TRBV7-2 and TRBJ2-4, the full variable domain is GAGVSQSPSNKVTEKGKDVELRCDPISGHTALYWYRQSLGQGLEFLIYFQGNSAPDKSGLPSDRFSAERTGGSVSTLTIQRTQQEDSAVYLCASSTSGRAGNIQYFGAGTRLSVL.

Ten or more counts support this clonotype. The genes are TRBV9 and TRBJ1-4, with unresolved D. Deletions cut 1 base from V and 0 bases from J, with 4 bases between. The CDR3 loop spans 14 amino acids. Germline CDR1 is SGDLS and CDR2 is YYNGEE. The chain's CDR3 is CASSVLATNEKLFF. Written as DNA, the CDR3 is TGTGCCAGCAGCGTACTTGCAACTAATGAAAAACTGTTTTTT. Supplemented by reference TRBV9 and TRBJ1-4, the full variable domain reads DSGVTQTPKHLITATGQRVTLRCSPRSGDLSVYWYQQSLDQGLQFLIQYYNGEERAKGNILERFSAQQFPDLHSELNLSSLELGDSALYFCASSVLATNEKLFFGSGTQLSVL.

This clonotype was detected many times. The rearrangement links TRBV5-1 to TRBJ1-1; 9 bases match TRBD1. Germline V gene sequence: CDR1 SGHRS, CDR2 YFSETQ. The CDR3 is 13 amino acids. The V segment lost 7 bases and the J segment 3 bases; nucleotides outside the gene matches: 4. The CDR3 DNA follows: TGCGCCAGCGGACAGGGGTCTGACACTGAAGCTTTCTTT. Protein product: CASGQGSDTEAFF.

This clonotype has a count of ten or more. This chain uses TRBV9 with TRBJ1-4; perhaps TRBD1 as D (6 bases). Germline V CDR1 and CDR2: SGDLS, YYNGEE. Trimming pared 4 bases from V and 8 bases from J, leaving 15 bases between. This CDR3 is built from 14 residues. The CDR3 loop is CASSPLGAREKLFF. The CDR3 bases are TGTGCCAGCAGCCCCCTGGGGGCGCGGGAAAAACTGTTTTTT.

This clonotype has ten or more counts. The rearrangement joins TRBV5-1 to TRBJ1-1; D unresolved. The CDR3 is made up of 14 amino acids. V was cut by 2 bases and J by 1 base, with 9 bases left in between. Germline V gives CDR1 SGHRS, CDR2 YFSETQ. The CDR3 spells CASSFTQTNTEAFF. CDR3 nucleotides: TGCGCCAGCAGCTTCACCCAAACGAACACTGAAGCTTTCTTT. Combining the CDR3 with reference TRBV5-1 and TRBJ1-1 gives the whole variable domain KAGVTQTPRYLIKTRGQQVTLSCSPISGHRSVSWYQQTPGQGLQFLFEYFSETQRNKGNFPGRFSGRQFSNSRSEMNVSTLELGDSALYLCASSFTQTNTEAFFGQGTRLTVV.

This clonotype was seen at least ten times. The chain employs TRBV10-2 and TRBJ1-1; the D is unclear. The V and J ends lost 5 bases and 1 base respectively, with 20 bases between them. Germline V lookup: CDR1 WSHSY, CDR2 SAAADI. There are 17 residues in the CDR3. The CDR3 loop reads CASSPDRPALPNTEAFF. The CDR3 bases are TGCGCCAGCAGTCCAGATCGGCCAGCCTTACCGAACACTGAAGCTTTCTTT.

This clonotype was seen many times. The J gene is TRBJ1-5, the V gene TRBV20-1, with D possibly being TRBD1 (6 bases). The CDR3 sequence is 18 residues long. Deletions cut 1 base from V and 7 bases from J, with 26 bases between. The germline CDR1 and CDR2 sequences are DFQATT and SNEGSKA (reference sequence). CDR3 sequence reads: CSARVRTDAVRGRQPQHF. Here the CDR3 DNA reads TGCAGTGCTAGAGTTAGGACAGACGCAGTTAGGGGCCGGCAGCCCCAGCATTTT.

This clonotype was detected many times. The chain recombines TRBV20-1 with TRBJ2-5; TRBD2 aligns across 9 bases. Germline V gives CDR1 DFQATT, CDR2 SNEGSKA (reference sequence). The trim removed 3 bases at V and 0 bases at J, leaving 5 bases unmatched. The CDR3 contains 15 residues. The CDR3 region has the DNA TGCAGTGCTAGGGTAGCGGGAGCGTACCAAGAGACCCAGTACTTC. This gives the protein CSARVAGAYQETQYF.

This clonotype was recorded a few times. This chain joins TRBV12-3 or TRBV12-4 and TRBJ2-3; 8 nucleotides line up with TRBD2. J lost 2 bases, V lost 3 bases, and 7 bases had no gene match. The length of the CDR3 is 16 residues. The CDR3 DNA reads TGTGCCAGCAGTTTCGGGGGGGGGGCCCTCACAGATACGCAGTATTTT. It specifies CASSFGGGALTDTQYF.

This clonotype has ten or more counts. The rearrangement uses TRBV14 and TRBJ1-1, with a tentative D call TRBD1 (5 bases). The CDR3 is 14 residues long. The ends were cut back, 2 bases at V and 7 bases at J, with 14 bases in the middle. The germline V gene encodes CDR1 SGHDN and CDR2 FVKESK. CDR3 protein: CASSQWRREHEAFF. The CDR3 region has the DNA TGTGCCAGCAGCCAATGGCGCAGGGAGCATGAAGCTTTCTTT.